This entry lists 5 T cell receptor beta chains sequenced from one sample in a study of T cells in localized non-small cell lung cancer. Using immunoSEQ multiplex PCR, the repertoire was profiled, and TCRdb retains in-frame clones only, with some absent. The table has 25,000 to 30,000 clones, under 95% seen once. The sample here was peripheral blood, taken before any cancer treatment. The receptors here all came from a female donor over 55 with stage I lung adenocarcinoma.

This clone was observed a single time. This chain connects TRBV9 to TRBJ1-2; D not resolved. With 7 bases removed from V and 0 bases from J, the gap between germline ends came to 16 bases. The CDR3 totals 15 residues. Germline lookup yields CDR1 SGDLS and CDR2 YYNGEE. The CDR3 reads CASSRGGASNYGYTF. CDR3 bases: TGTGCCAGCTCCAGAGGCGGAGCTTCTAACTATGGCTACACCTTC. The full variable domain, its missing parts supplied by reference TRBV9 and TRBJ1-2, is DSGVTQTPKHLITATGQRVTLRCSPRSGDLSVYWYQQSLDQGLQFLIQYYNGEERAKGNILERFSAQQFPDLHSELNLSSLELGDSALYFCASSRGGASNYGYTFGSGTRLTVV.

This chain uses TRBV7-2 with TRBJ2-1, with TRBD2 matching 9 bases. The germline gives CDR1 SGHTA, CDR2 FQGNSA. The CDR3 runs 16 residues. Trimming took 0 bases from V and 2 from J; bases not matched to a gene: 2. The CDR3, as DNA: TGTGCCAGCAGCTTAGCGGGCGGGAGGGCCTACAATGAGCAGTTCTTC. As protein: CASSLAGGRAYNEQFF.

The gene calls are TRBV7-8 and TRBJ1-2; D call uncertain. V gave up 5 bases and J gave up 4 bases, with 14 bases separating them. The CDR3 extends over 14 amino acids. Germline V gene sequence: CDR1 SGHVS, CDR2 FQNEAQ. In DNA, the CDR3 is TGTGCCAGCAGCCCACGACGCGGCCTCTATGGCTACACCTTC. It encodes CASSPRRGLYGYTF. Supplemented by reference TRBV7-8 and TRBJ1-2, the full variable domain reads GAGVSQSPRYKVAKRGQDVALRCDPISGHVSLFWYQQALGQGPEFLTYFQNEAQLDKSGLPSDRFFAERPEGSVSTLKIQRTQQEDSAVYLCASSPRRGLYGYTFGSGTRLTVV.

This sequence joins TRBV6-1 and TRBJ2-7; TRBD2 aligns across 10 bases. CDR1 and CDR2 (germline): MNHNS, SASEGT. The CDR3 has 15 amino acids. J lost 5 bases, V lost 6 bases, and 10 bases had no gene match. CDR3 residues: CASRQSGGASNEQYF. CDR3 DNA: TGTGCCAGCAGACAGAGCGGGGGGGCAAGCAACGAGCAGTACTTC.

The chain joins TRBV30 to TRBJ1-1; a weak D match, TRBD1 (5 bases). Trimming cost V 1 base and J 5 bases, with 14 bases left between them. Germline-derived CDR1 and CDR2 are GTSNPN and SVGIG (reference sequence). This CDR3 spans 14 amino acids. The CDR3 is CAWSGRQFWTEAFF. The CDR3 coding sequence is TGTGCCTGGAGTGGGCGACAGTTTTGGACTGAAGCTTTCTTT.